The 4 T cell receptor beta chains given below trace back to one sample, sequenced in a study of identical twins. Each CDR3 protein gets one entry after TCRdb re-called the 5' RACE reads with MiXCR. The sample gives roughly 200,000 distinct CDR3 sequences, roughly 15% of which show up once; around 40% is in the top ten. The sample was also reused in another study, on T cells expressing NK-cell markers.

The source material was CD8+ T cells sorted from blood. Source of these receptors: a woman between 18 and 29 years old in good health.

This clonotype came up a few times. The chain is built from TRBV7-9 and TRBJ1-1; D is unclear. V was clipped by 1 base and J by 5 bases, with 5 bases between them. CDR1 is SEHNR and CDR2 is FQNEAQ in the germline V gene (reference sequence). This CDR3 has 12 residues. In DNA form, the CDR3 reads TGTGCCAGCAGCTTAGAGGATACTGAAGCTTTCTTT. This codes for CASSLEDTEAFF.

CDR3 DNA sequence: TGTGCCAGCAGCTTAGTAGTTCTAGCGGAGGCAGATACGCAGTATTTT. Its protein product is CASSLVVLAEADTQYF. The chain joins TRBV7-9 to TRBJ2-3, with TRBD2 matching over 7 bases. V was pared by 1 base and J by 4 bases, with 8 bases of the junction left unmatched. Germline values: CDR1 SEHNR, CDR2 FQNEAQ (reference sequence). CDR3 length: 16 residues.

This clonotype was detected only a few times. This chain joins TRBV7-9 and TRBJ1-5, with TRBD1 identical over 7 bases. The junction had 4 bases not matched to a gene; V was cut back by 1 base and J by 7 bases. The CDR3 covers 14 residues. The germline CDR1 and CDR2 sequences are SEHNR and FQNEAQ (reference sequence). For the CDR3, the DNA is TGTGCCAGCAGCTTAGAGACAGGGATCCAGCCCCAGCATTTT. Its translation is CASSLETGIQPQHF. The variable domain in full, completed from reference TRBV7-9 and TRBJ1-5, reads DTGVSQNPRHKITKRGQNVTFRCDPISEHNRLYWYRQTLGQGPEFLTYFQNEAQLEKSRLLSDRFSAERPKGSFSTLEIQRTEQGDSAMYLCASSLETGIQPQHFGDGTRLSIL.

The CDR3 DNA sequence: TGTGCCAGCAGGGAGCGGGGCCAAGAGACCCAGTACTTC. It codes for CASRERGQETQYF. The chain employs TRBV2 and TRBJ2-5; TRBD2 aligns across 7 bases. V trimming: 6 bases; J trimming: 1 base; junction bases outside the gene matches: 2. CDR1 and CDR2 (germline): SNHLY, FYNNEI. The CDR3 is 13 residues long. The variable domain in full, with the rest retrieved from reference TRBV2 and TRBJ2-5, is EPEVTQTPSHQVTQMGQEVILRCVPISNHLYFYWYRQILGQKVEFLVSFYNNEISEKSEIFDDQFSVERPDGSNFTLKIRSTKLEDSAMYFCASRERGQETQYFGPGTRLLVL.